The present TCR beta chain was sequenced within a study of tumor and adjacent non-tumor tissue in lung cancer (dated 2018 in TCRdb). Looking at the study overall: Patients with adenocarcinoma (roughly 12), squamous cell carcinoma (2) and small cell lung cancer (1) were included in the cohort. Among the roughly 15 patients, ages ranged from roughly 30 to 76 years, around ten were men and 5 were women, and disease was TNM stage I to III. Sequencing generated a total of some 130 million productive TCRbeta reads, averaging roughly 4.3 million reads per sample. Bulk TCRbeta repertoires were compared between lung tumor tissue and matched distant non-tumor lung tissue obtained from 15 or so lung cancer patients. About 30 paired specimens, one tumor and one normal lung sample per patient, were profiled by TCRbeta CDR3 sequencing.

Of note for this clonotype: Its antigen is currently not known. At one end, the junction sequence differs from germline, possibly due to a read error.

The library was made by multiplex PCR. This sample was sequenced with an Illumina HiSeq 2500. TCRbeta libraries were constructed through three rounds of nested PCR with primers (Table S4) according to protocols adapted from ARM-PCR. PCR products of 200-500 bp were gel-excised and purified with the QIAquick gel extraction kit before sequencing. Concerning the study's data processing: Reads were cleaned with Trimmomatic, merged with FLASH into complete CDR3 sequences, and assigned to V(D)J germline segments with MiTCR. VDJtools was used to compute clonal diversity as the inverse Simpson's index. In-frame sequences lacking a premature stop codon were counted as productive reads. The public sequencing data were trimmed at Q25 with fastp and processed into clonotypes with MiXCR by TCRdb, which kept only in-frame beta chains. For every CDR3 protein sequence, its rows merge into one entry that carries the most common genes and DNA. The V and J calls were determined by TCRdb, not by the authors. The table for this sample lists about 66,000 distinct CDR3 sequences; roughly 73% of them were counted only once. The leading ten clones occupy about 30% of the sample.

The investigation overall reported the following: The top 100 clones made up a significantly larger cumulative share of the repertoire in normal lung than in tumor tissue. TCR diversity was significantly higher in younger patients, and higher tumor TCR diversity was associated with shorter overall and disease-free survival. With only roughly 14 patients in the cohort, the authors noted that larger samples and more detailed clinical data are needed. Neither the sequencing platform nor unique molecular identifiers are named or mentioned anywhere in the methods. Tumor tissue showed significantly greater TCR diversity (inverse Simpson) than normal lung tissue (approximately 400 vs 170, P = 0.0075, Mann-Whitney U test). Peripheral blood was not sequenced, so blood TCRbeta repertoires were not examined in the lung cancer patients of the study.

RNA was isolated from bulk unsorted tissue, and RNA quality was assessed with a NanoDrop ND-1000 and an Agilent 2100. Newly diagnosed lung cancer patients without prior chemotherapy who had been admitted for thoracic surgery in China between August and November 2014 were enrolled as donors. Patients with previous radiotherapy or chemotherapy, or with another concurrent cancer, were excluded from the study. Surgical tissue pieces of about 1-2.2 cm3 were preserved in RNAlater solution and stored at -80 °C until use. The germline V gene (reference sequence) provides CDR1 DFQATT and CDR2 SNEGSKA. From the cysteine through the phenylalanine, the CDR3 covers 12 amino acids. CDR3 DNA only is kept here, 36 bases in frame from base 1.

This sequence originates from a man in his fifties or sixties with non-small cell lung cancer. Sample: lung tumor tissue. Here the chain combines TRBV20-1 and TRBJ1-5; a tentative D match to TRBD1 spans 5 bases. The bases are TGCAGTGCGAAGGCAGGGACTCAGCCCCAGGATTTT. Translated, this gives CSAKAGTQPQDF.